Following are 4 T cell receptor beta chains from one sample sequenced in a study of graft-versus-host responses after intestinal transplantation. This table comes from immunoSEQ multiplex PCR, and its TCRdb copy is limited to in-frame clones, with some not included. This table has 100,000 or so clones, approximately 90% appearing once. Their target antigens are unknown. The material was unstimulated CD4+ T cells sorted from spleen or lymph node cells, obtained before intestinal transplant. These TCRs come from a human donor who received an intestinal transplant.

The J gene is TRBJ2-7, the V gene TRBV5-6; possibly TRBD2 for D (6 bases). CDR1 and CDR2 (germline): SGHDT, YYEEEE. Trimming stripped 2 bases from V and 4 bases from J, with 16 bases between. CDR3 size: 15 residues. The CDR3 here is CASSLAPTGEYEQYF. Written as DNA, the CDR3 is TGTGCCAGCAGCTTAGCCCCGACGGGGGAATACGAGCAGTACTTC.

This clone was seen a few times. This chain joins TRBV6-1 and TRBJ1-4; D is possibly TRBD1 (6 bases). From germline, CDR1 is MNHNS and CDR2 SASEGT. The length of the CDR3 is 14 residues. V shed 2 bases and J shed 7 bases, with 11 bases lying between them. The CDR3 region is CASSERGWSEKLFF. For the CDR3, the DNA is TGTGCCAGCAGTGAAAGGGGGTGGAGTGAAAAACTGTTTTTT.

This chain joins TRBV6-6 and TRBJ1-6; D possibly corresponds to TRBD1 (5 bases). The CDR3 extends over 13 amino acids. V lost 11 bases and J 10 bases, leaving 18 bases between the germline ends. In germline, CDR1 is MNHNY, CDR2 SVGAGI (reference sequence). DNA of the CDR3: TGTGCCGGGACTAGAGGAGTATCCTCACCCCTCCACTTT. Translating it yields CAGTRGVSSPLHF.

The chain uses TRBV28 and TRBJ1-5; 9 bases map to TRBD1. The CDR3 has 16 residues. Germline CDR1 and CDR2: MDHEN and SYDVKM. J lost 3 bases, V lost 2 bases, and 5 bases had no gene match. The CDR3 bases are TGTGCCAGCAGTTTAGCGGGGACAGGGTCCAATCAGCCCCAGCATTTT. Encoded protein: CASSLAGTGSNQPQHF.